Listed here are 7 T cell receptor beta chains from one sample, sequenced in a study of radiation and T cells in renal cell carcinoma. Profiling relied on immunoSEQ multiplex PCR, and the TCRdb table lists in-frame clones only, not all of them. Here the sample spans roughly 130,000 clones, more than 70% being singletons. Indicated time point: blood 2 weeks post-SBRT. As to treatment: 15 Gy SBRT to primary tumor, nephrectomy 4 weeks later. The sample here was blood, taken from a patient whose treatment included radiotherapy and nephrectomy. The origin of the receptors is a woman aged 70-85 years with renal cell carcinoma.

This clone is a singleton in its sample. The V gene is TRBV5-1, the J gene TRBJ1-1; D might be TRBD1 (6 bases). Germline V gene lookup returns CDR1 SGHRS and CDR2 YFSETQ. Trimming shortened V by 3 bases and J by 4 bases, and 7 bases separated the two germline ends. The CDR3 is made up of 12 amino acids. The CDR3 reads CASSSQGTEAFF. The DNA for the CDR3 is TGCGCCAGCAGCTCACAGGGCACTGAAGCTTTCTTT.

The chain couples TRBV11-3 to TRBJ2-3; a weak D match, TRBD1 (5 bases). Germline-derived CDR1 and CDR2 are SGHNT and YENEEA. The CDR3 covers 16 residues. Deletions cut 3 bases from V and 2 bases from J, with 15 bases between. CDR3 loop: CASSLGQRANTDTQYF. The CDR3, as DNA: TGTGCCAGCAGCTTGGGGCAGAGAGCTAACACAGATACGCAGTATTTT.

This chain uses TRBV19 with TRBJ1-2; 9 nucleotides match TRBD1. J was trimmed by 3 bases and V by 5 bases; bases with no gene match: 7. The CDR3 consists of 15 residues. Germline-derived CDR1 and CDR2 are LNHDA and SQIVND (reference sequence). CDR3 region: CASSSGQGYYYGYTF. CDR3 DNA: TGTGCCAGTAGTTCCGGACAGGGGTATTACTATGGCTACACCTTC.

This chain uses TRBV6-1 with TRBJ1-6; TRBD1 matches at 8 bases. V gave up 6 bases and J gave up 6 bases; unmatched junction bases: 4. The germline CDR1 and CDR2 sequences are MNHNS and SASEGT. This CDR3 is 14 amino acids long. CDR3 nucleotide sequence: TGTGCCAGCAGAGGGACAGGTGGTAATTCACCCCTCCACTTT. This encodes CASRGTGGNSPLHF.

The rearrangement joins TRBV2 to TRBJ2-3; D is possibly TRBD2 (6 bases). This CDR3 has 14 amino acids. Germline V gives CDR1 SNHLY, CDR2 FYNNEI. Trimming pared 2 bases from V and 4 bases from J, leaving 10 bases between. CDR3 sequence reads: CASSELSGADTQYF. CDR3 in DNA: TGTGCCAGCAGTGAACTTTCGGGGGCAGATACGCAGTATTTT.

V usage is TRBV7-2 and J usage is TRBJ1-2; a possible D gene is TRBD1 (5 bases). Germline V CDR1 and CDR2: SGHTA, FQGNSA. Trimming cost V 5 bases and J 6 bases, with 19 bases left between them. The CDR3 is 15 residues long. CDR3 sequence: CASSPLWGRLDGYTF. In DNA, the CDR3 is TGTGCCAGCAGCCCCCTTTGGGGGAGGTTAGATGGCTACACCTTC. The complete variable domain, with remaining parts taken from reference TRBV7-2 and TRBJ1-2, reads GAGVSQSPSNKVTEKGKDVELRCDPISGHTALYWYRQSLGQGLEFLIYFQGNSAPDKSGLPSDRFSAERTGGSVSTLTIQRTQQEDSAVYLCASSPLWGRLDGYTFGSGTRLTVV.

The J gene is TRBJ2-6, the V gene TRBV5-1; 7 bases agree with TRBD1. The CDR3 is 16 amino acids. Germline-derived CDR1 and CDR2 are SGHRS and YFSETQ. The trim removed 1 base at V and 1 base at J, leaving 2 bases unmatched. As DNA, the CDR3 is TGCGCCAGCAGCTTGACGGGACAGTCTGGGGCCAACGTCCTGACTTTC. Protein sequence: CASSLTGQSGANVLTF.